This note documents a single TCR beta chain sequence. The sample is drawn from a study of shared clonotypes between healthy human individuals. The CDR3 sequence is 15 residues long. Germline loops: CDR1 MDHEN, CDR2 SYDVKM. The trim removed 10 bases at V and 8 bases at J, leaving 12 bases unmatched. The naive CD8 population came from CD45RO-negative cells selected for CCR7, without terminally differentiated effector memory CD45RA+ cells. Measured with immunoSEQ multiplex PCR; TCRdb has only the in-frame clones, and not every one. The sample records around 1.9 million clones, 93% being singletons. The TCR comes from a man younger than 35 in good health. Some clones in this sample may be carry-over from other donors' samples. V gene TRBV28 combines with J gene TRBJ2-1, with TRBD1 matching 12 bases. The source material was naive CD8+ T cells from PBMCs. Here the CDR3 reads CATSTGTGGWDEQFF. The CDR3 bases are TGTGCCACCTCGACCGGGACAGGGGGCTGGGATGAGCAGTTCTTC.